The 9 T cell receptor beta chains in this list originate from one sample, sequenced in a study of tumor and adjacent non-tumor tissue in lung cancer. This sample's RNA came from whole unsorted tissue. Distant lung tissue was collected more than 3 cm away from the tumor edge. Three rounds of nested PCR, following a modified ARM-PCR protocol, produced the TCRbeta library. Each CDR3 protein is one row after TCRdb ran MiXCR on the multiplex PCR reads. Of around 80,000 distinct CDR3 sequences in the sample, approximately 80% were seen once. The material sequenced was distant non-tumor lung tissue. The receptors come from a man aged 60-69 years with non-small cell lung cancer.

A remark on this clonotype: The junction and the germline gene differ at one end; a read error may be behind it. The chain couples TRBV11-2 to TRBJ2-5, with 7 bases matching TRBD1. The CDR3 is 14 amino acids. Germline-derived CDR1 and CDR2 are SGHAT and FQNNGV. The CDR3 sequence is CAISSGQVLETQYF. DNA for the CDR3: TGTGCCATCAGCTCAGGACAGGTTCTTGAGACCCAGTACTTC.

This clonotype was seen a handful of times. One end of the junction does not line up with germline, which may come from a read error. The genes are TRBV20-1 and TRBJ2-2; possibly TRBD2 for D (5 bases). The CDR3 runs to 14 residues. Germline V gene lookup returns CDR1 DFQATT and CDR2 SNEGSKA (reference sequence). Here the CDR3 reads CSATQEKNTGELFF. The CDR3 nucleotides are TGCAGTGCTACCCAGGAAAAGAACACCGGGGAACTGTTTTTT.

About this clonotype: At one of its ends the junction is not consistent with the germline gene, which may arise from a read error. This rearrangement joins TRBV20-1 to TRBJ2-1; 7 positions match TRBD2. This CDR3 has 12 amino acids. Germline V gene sequence: CDR1 DFQATT, CDR2 SNEGSKA (reference sequence). Here the CDR3 reads CSSGRDYNEQFF. The CDR3 coding sequence is TGTAGTTCTGGCCGGGACTATAATGAGCAGTTCTTC.

About this clonotype: Just one base apart from a much larger clone, this may be a read error. The chain is built from TRBV11-2 and TRBJ2-7, with 7 bases fitting TRBD2. The CDR3 sequence is 15 residues long. The germline V gene has CDR1 SGHAT and CDR2 FQNNGV. CDR3 residues: CVSSISGGLSYEQYF. Written as DNA, the CDR3 is TGTGTCAGCAGTATTTCGGGAGGACTCTCCTACGAGCAGTACTTC. Filled out from reference TRBV11-2 and TRBJ2-7, the complete variable domain reads EAGVAQSPRYKIIEKRQSVAFWCNPISGHATLYWYQQILGQGPKLLIQFQNNGVVDDSQLPKDRFSAERLKGVDSTLKIQPAKLEDSAVYLCVSSISGGLSYEQYFGPGTRLTVT.

V is TRBV11-3 and J is TRBJ2-7; D gene uncertain. The CDR3 covers 11 residues. Between the trimmed V and J ends, which lost 7 bases and 9 bases, there was a span of 13 bases. Germline V CDR1 and CDR2: SGHNT, YENEEA. The CDR3 loop is CASTDLILQYF. The CDR3 DNA sequence: TGTGCCAGCACTGATTTGATCTTGCAGTACTTC.

As for this clonotype: This may be a read error, as it is one base from a much larger clone. The J gene is TRBJ2-6, the V gene TRBV28; the D is unclear. V shed 7 bases and J shed 2 bases, with 21 bases lying between them. The CDR3 spans 18 residues. CDR1 and CDR2 from the germline V gene are MDHEN and SYDVKM. CDR3 residues: CASNLMGSPQAGANVLTF. The CDR3 coding sequence is TGTGCCAGCAACCTAATGGGCTCTCCTCAGGCTGGGGCCAACGTCCTGACTTTC.

This clonotype was found once. The CDR3 protein is CSAKRIAGDWDEQFF. DNA of the CDR3: TGCAGCGCCAAGAGGATAGCGGGAGATTGGGATGAGCAGTTCTTC. This chain links TRBV29-1 with TRBJ2-1, with 9 bases aligning to TRBD2. The CDR3 runs 15 residues. V lost 7 bases to trimming and J lost 8 bases; unmatched junction nucleotides: 15. CDR1 and CDR2 (germline): SQVTM, ANQGSEA.

With respect to this clonotype: Germline is not matched at one junction end, which may reflect a read error. The chain employs TRBV5-4 and TRBJ2-5; D call uncertain. The CDR3 extends over 13 amino acids. Germline CDR1 SGHNT, CDR2 YYREEE (reference sequence). The CDR3: CASRDVAGETQYF. The DNA of the CDR3 is TGTGCTAGCAGAGACGTCGCTGGGGAGACCCAGTACTTC.

V usage is TRBV20-1 and J usage is TRBJ2-5, with 10 bases fitting TRBD2. V gave up 5 bases and J gave up 5 bases; unmatched junction bases: 8. The length of the CDR3 is 14 residues. The V gene's germline CDR1 is DFQATT and CDR2 SNEGSKA (reference sequence). The CDR3 DNA is TGCAGTGCTCGTAGCGGGGGGATAATTGAGACCCAGTACTTC. Residues: CSARSGGIIETQYF.